The 21 T cell receptor beta chains presented below share a single source sample, sequenced in a study of vaccination and CD4 T cells after COVID-19. The antigens of these receptors remain unknown. Oncomine TCR Beta short-read sequencing was applied to DNA from cultured CD4+ T cells. TCRdb re-called the PCR reads with MiXCR, one entry per CDR3 protein. Of about 7,100 distinct CDR3 sequences listed, roughly 73% are singletons. Documented treatment: roughly 10-day PBMC culture with coronavirus spike peptide pools or control peptides (ViraFEST assay). The sequenced sample was CD4+ T cells from blood, cultured in vitro. These receptors were obtained from a human donor who had recovered from COVID-19.

The CDR3 protein is CASSPTSGTHYEAFF. In DNA, the CDR3 is TGTGCCAGCAGCCCGACCTCCGGGACCCACTATGAAGCTTTCTTT. The rearrangement uses TRBV27 and TRBJ1-1; D perhaps matches TRBD1 (5 bases). Trimming stripped 6 bases from V and 7 bases from J, with 21 bases between. Per germline, CDR1 MNHEY and CDR2 SMNVEV (reference sequence). This CDR3 spans 15 amino acids.

The gene calls are TRBV2 and TRBJ2-3, with D possibly being TRBD1 (6 bases). CDR3 length: 15 residues. With 2 bases removed from V and 0 bases from J, the gap between germline ends came to 9 bases. The V gene's germline CDR1 is SNHLY and CDR2 FYNNEI. The DNA of the CDR3 is TGTGCCAGCAGTGAATCTAGGGGGAGCACAGATACGCAGTATTTT. Translating it yields CASSESRGSTDTQYF.

The chain recombines TRBV7-7 with TRBJ2-7; 7 bases are a match to TRBD1. CDR1 is SSHAT and CDR2 is FNYEAQ in the germline V gene (reference sequence). There are 15 residues in the CDR3. Trimming cost V 3 bases and J 5 bases; bases outside gene matches: 10. As DNA, the CDR3 is TGTGCCAGCAGCTTGCAGCCACAGGGGATACACGAGCAGTACTTC. Translation gives CASSLQPQGIHEQYF.

The genes are TRBV20-1 and TRBJ2-7; TRBD2 matches 9 bases. The CDR3 has 17 amino acids. J lost 5 bases, V lost 2 bases, and 16 bases had no gene match. Germline lookup yields CDR1 DFQATT and CDR2 SNEGSKA (reference sequence). CDR3 region: CSARPRSGGGRGNEQYF. The CDR3 DNA is TGCAGTGCTAGACCCCGCTCTGGGGGCGGGAGGGGCAACGAGCAGTACTTC.

This clonotype was seen a handful of times. V usage is TRBV7-2 and J usage is TRBJ2-5; 8 nucleotides agree with TRBD2. V was pared by 3 bases and J by 5 bases, with 5 bases of the junction left unmatched. The CDR3 is 14 residues long. CDR1 and CDR2 from the germline V gene are SGHTA and FQGNSA. CDR3 protein: CASSLSGRGETQYF. The CDR3 region has the DNA TGTGCCAGCAGCTTGAGCGGGAGAGGGGAGACCCAGTACTTC.

This clonotype counts as large (0.1 to 1%). This chain connects TRBV24-1 to TRBJ1-2; D gene uncertain. The length of the CDR3 is 12 residues. Germline V CDR1 and CDR2: KGHDR, SFDVKD. Deletions cut 5 bases from V and 5 bases from J, with 8 bases between. The chain's CDR3 is CATSVGEYGYTF. The DNA for the CDR3 is TGTGCCACCAGTGTTGGGGAGTATGGCTACACCTTC.

The V gene is TRBV19, the J gene TRBJ1-5; 9 bases are a match to TRBD1. Germline CDR1 and CDR2: LNHDA and SQIVND (reference sequence). V gave up 3 bases and J gave up 6 bases; unmatched junction bases: 6. The CDR3 sequence is 15 residues long. The CDR3: CASSIPGQGGQPQHF. In DNA form, the CDR3 reads TGTGCCAGTAGTATCCCGGGACAGGGTGGTCAGCCCCAGCATTTT.

This clonotype turned up a few times. V gene TRBV7-2 combines with J gene TRBJ2-5; D could derive from TRBD1 or TRBD2 (5 bases each). The CDR3 sequence is 15 residues long. V lost 1 base to trimming and J lost 6 bases, with 15 bases between them. The V gene's germline CDR1 is SGHTA and CDR2 FQGNSA. The CDR3 DNA sequence: TGTGCCAGCAGCTTAGTTAGTGAGGGGTTGAAGACCCAGTACTTC. Amino acid sequence: CASSLVSEGLKTQYF.

This chain joins TRBV27 and TRBJ2-7, with 7 bases lining up with TRBD1. This CDR3 has 15 amino acids. Germline trimming cut 4 bases from V and 2 bases from J; bases unmatched to any gene: 8. Germline V gives CDR1 MNHEY, CDR2 SMNVEV (reference sequence). The CDR3, as DNA: TGTGCCAGCAGTTCCCGAACAGGGGCAGCCTACGAGCAGTACTTC. Its translation is CASSSRTGAAYEQYF.

In its sample, this clonotype was seen a few times. The V gene is TRBV7-8, the J gene TRBJ1-6; the D is unclear. This CDR3 has 14 residues. Germline CDR1 reads SGHVS; CDR2 reads FQNEAQ. V shed 1 base and J shed 6 bases, with 7 bases lying between them. Here the CDR3 DNA reads TGTGCCAGCAGCTTAGGCACGGTTAATTCACCCCTCCACTTT. Translating gives CASSLGTVNSPLHF.

The chain joins TRBV20-1 to TRBJ1-1; D is undetermined. The germline V and J ends were trimmed by 6 bases and 4 bases, with 15 bases remaining between them. CDR3 length equals 13 residues. Germline CDR1 is DFQATT and CDR2 is SNEGSKA (reference sequence). The CDR3 reads CSAYDWETTEAFF. Here the CDR3 DNA reads TGCAGTGCCTATGACTGGGAAACCACTGAAGCTTTCTTT.

The rearrangement uses TRBV6-5 and TRBJ2-1, with TRBD2 matching over 9 bases. This CDR3 is built from 15 residues. Per germline, CDR1 MNHEY and CDR2 SVGAGI. After removal of 2 bases from V and 2 bases from J, the junction contained 1 base not matched to a gene. The DNA of the CDR3 is TGTGCCAGCAGTTACCGGACTAGCGCCTACAATGAGCAGTTCTTC. This translates into CASSYRTSAYNEQFF.

J is TRBJ1-1 and V is TRBV6-1, with 8 positions matching TRBD1. There are 14 residues in the CDR3. Germline-derived CDR1 and CDR2 are MNHNS and SASEGT. Trimming cost V 6 bases and J 2 bases; bases outside gene matches: 5. The chain's CDR3 is CASRPGQANTEAFF. Here the CDR3 DNA reads TGTGCCAGCAGACCGGGACAGGCAAACACTGAAGCTTTCTTT.

This clonotype was found once. The genes are TRBV20-1 and TRBJ2-3; weak D call: TRBD2 (5 bases). Looked up from germline, CDR1 is DFQATT and CDR2 is SNEGSKA (reference sequence). This CDR3 comprises 15 residues. V was shortened by 0 bases and J by 1 base, with 11 bases between the two germline ends. Written as DNA, the CDR3 is TGCAGTGCTAGAGATCCAGCGGAAGGCACAGATACGCAGTATTTT. Protein sequence: CSARDPAEGTDTQYF.

J is TRBJ2-5 and V is TRBV19, with 7 nucleotides matching TRBD2. V trimming: 2 bases; J trimming: 4 bases; junction bases outside the gene matches: 4. Looked up from germline, CDR1 is LNHDA and CDR2 is SQIVND (reference sequence). The CDR3 has 14 amino acids. The CDR3 bases are TGTGCCAGTAGTATATCGGGCGGGAGAGAGACCCAGTACTTC. Its protein product is CASSISGGRETQYF.

The genes are TRBV28 and TRBJ1-2; D gene unclear. Between the trimmed V and J ends, which lost 7 bases and 2 bases, there was a span of 14 bases. The germline CDR1 and CDR2 sequences are MDHEN and SYDVKM. The CDR3 loop spans 14 amino acids. In nucleotides, the CDR3 is TGTGCCAGCATCCCCACAAGGCTAAACTATGGCTACACCTTC. Protein sequence: CASIPTRLNYGYTF.

This clonotype was counted once. The chain is built from TRBV28 and TRBJ1-2; D ambiguous. This CDR3 has 12 residues. Germline assignment: CDR1 MDHEN and CDR2 SYDVKM. The ends were cut back, 8 bases at V and 7 bases at J, with 14 bases in the middle. The CDR3 DNA is TGTGCCAGCTCCAGCCAACTATTTGGCTACACCTTC. As protein: CASSSQLFGYTF.

The chain uses TRBV6-2 or TRBV6-3 and TRBJ2-1; TRBD2 might be the D (6 bases). The germline V gene has CDR1 MNHEY and CDR2 SVGEGT. Trimming cost V 8 bases and J 8 bases, with 22 bases left between them. This CDR3 comprises 15 residues. The CDR3 DNA sequence: TGTGCCAGCTACAATGGGGGGACCGGATTTCATGAGCAGTTCTTC. Encoded protein: CASYNGGTGFHEQFF.

The chain joins TRBV20-1 to TRBJ2-6, with D perhaps matching TRBD2 (5 bases). The CDR3 has 16 amino acids. The ends were cut back, 5 bases at V and 0 bases at J, with 14 bases in the middle. In germline, CDR1 is DFQATT, CDR2 SNEGSKA (reference sequence). The CDR3 nucleotides are TGCAGTGCTCCCAGCGGTAACCCCTCTGGGGCCAACGTCCTGACTTTC. This sequence encodes CSAPSGNPSGANVLTF.

V and J are TRBV20-1 and TRBJ2-5, with TRBD1 matching over 7 bases. V was clipped by 0 bases and J by 3 bases; unmatched bases: 7. The CDR3 totals 15 residues. Germline assignment: CDR1 DFQATT and CDR2 SNEGSKA (reference sequence). CDR3 region: CSARDGGQGEETQYF. The CDR3 DNA sequence: TGCAGTGCTAGAGATGGAGGTCAGGGGGAAGAGACCCAGTACTTC.

This clonotype was recorded once. This chain joins TRBV20-1 and TRBJ1-5; D possibly corresponds to TRBD1 (6 bases). Germline V gene lookup returns CDR1 DFQATT and CDR2 SNEGSKA (reference sequence). The V end lost 6 bases, the J end lost 4 bases, and 22 bases lay between the germline ends. The CDR3 contains 16 residues. CDR3 nucleotides: TGCAGTGCCGAGTCAACAAGGGGGGTTGGGAATCAGCCCCAGCATTTT. Translated: CSAESTRGVGNQPQHF.